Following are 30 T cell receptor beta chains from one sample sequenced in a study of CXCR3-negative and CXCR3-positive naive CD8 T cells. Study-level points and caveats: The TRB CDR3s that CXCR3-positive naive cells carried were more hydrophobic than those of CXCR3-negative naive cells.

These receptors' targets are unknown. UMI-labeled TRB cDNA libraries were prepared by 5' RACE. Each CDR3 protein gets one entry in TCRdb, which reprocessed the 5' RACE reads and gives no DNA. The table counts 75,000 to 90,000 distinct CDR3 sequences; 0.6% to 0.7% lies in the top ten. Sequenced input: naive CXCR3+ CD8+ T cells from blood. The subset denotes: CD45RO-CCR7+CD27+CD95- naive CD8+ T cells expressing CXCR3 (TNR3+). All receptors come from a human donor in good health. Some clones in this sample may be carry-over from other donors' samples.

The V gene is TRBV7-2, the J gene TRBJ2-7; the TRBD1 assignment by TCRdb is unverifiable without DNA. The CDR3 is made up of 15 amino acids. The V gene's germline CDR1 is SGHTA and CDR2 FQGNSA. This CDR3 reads CASSLRGVEAYEQYF.

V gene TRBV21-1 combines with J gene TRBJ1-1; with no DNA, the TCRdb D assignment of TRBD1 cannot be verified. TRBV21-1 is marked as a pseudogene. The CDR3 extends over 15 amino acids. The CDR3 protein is CASSSLGTENTEAFF.

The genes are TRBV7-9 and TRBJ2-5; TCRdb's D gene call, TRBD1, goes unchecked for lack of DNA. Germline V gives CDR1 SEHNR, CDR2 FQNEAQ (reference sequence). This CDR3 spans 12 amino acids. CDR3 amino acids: CASSLAGGTQYF.

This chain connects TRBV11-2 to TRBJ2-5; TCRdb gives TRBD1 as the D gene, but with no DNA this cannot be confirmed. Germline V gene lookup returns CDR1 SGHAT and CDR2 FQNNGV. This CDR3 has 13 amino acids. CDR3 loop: CASSLAPQETQYF.

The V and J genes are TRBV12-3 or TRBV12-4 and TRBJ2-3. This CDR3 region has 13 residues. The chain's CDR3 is CASSPDRRDTQYF.

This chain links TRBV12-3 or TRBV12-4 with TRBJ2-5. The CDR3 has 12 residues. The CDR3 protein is CASSLMAETQYF.

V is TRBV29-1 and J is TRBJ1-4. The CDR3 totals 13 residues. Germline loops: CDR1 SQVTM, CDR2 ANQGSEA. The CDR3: CSGLDATNEKLFF.

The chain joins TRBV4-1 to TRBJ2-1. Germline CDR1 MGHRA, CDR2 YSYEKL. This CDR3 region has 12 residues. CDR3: CASSQDSNEQFF.

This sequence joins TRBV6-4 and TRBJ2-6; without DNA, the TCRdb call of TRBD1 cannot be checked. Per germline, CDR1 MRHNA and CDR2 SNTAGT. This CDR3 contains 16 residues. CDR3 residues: CASPPTADSGANVLTF.

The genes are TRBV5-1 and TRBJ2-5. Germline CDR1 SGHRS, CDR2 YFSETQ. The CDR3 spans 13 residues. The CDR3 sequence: CASSSGQEDTQYF. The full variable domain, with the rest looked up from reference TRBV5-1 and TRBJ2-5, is KAGVTQTPRYLIKTRGQQVTLSCSPISGHRSVSWYQQTPGQGLQFLFEYFSETQRNKGNFPGRFSGRQFSNSRSEMNVSTLELGDSALYLCASSSGQEDTQYFGPGTRLLVL.

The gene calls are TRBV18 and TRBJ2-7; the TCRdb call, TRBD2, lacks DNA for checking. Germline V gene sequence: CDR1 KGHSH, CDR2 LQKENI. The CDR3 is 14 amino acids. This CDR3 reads CASSPDPTSYEQYF. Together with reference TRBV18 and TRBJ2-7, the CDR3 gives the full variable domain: NAGVMQNPRHLVRRRGQEARLRCSPMKGHSHVYWYRQLPEEGLKFMVYLQKENIIDESGMPKERFSAEFPKEGPSILRIQQVVRGDSAAYFCASSPDPTSYEQYFGPGTRLTVT.

CDR3 loop: CASSAEAQNTEAFF. J is TRBJ1-1 and V is TRBV9. This CDR3 is 14 amino acids long. Germline CDR1 is SGDLS and CDR2 is YYNGEE.

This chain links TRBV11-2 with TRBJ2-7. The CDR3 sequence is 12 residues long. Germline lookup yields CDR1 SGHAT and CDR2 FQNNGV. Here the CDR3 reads CASSFTTVEQYF.

The CDR3 spells CASSPQRDSDTQYF. V is TRBV7-3 and J is TRBJ2-3; lacking DNA, the TRBD2 call made by TCRdb goes unchecked. The CDR3 covers 14 residues. Germline values: CDR1 SGHTA, CDR2 FQGTGA.

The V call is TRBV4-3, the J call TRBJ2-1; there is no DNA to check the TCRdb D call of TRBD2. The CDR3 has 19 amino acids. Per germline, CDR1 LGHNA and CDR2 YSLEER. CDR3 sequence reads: CASSQSIPVSLAEYNEQFF.

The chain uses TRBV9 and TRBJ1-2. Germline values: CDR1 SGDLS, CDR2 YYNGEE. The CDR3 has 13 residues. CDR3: CASSVSSNYGYTF. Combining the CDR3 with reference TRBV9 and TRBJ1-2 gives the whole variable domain DSGVTQTPKHLITATGQRVTLRCSPRSGDLSVYWYQQSLDQGLQFLIQYYNGEERAKGNILERFSAQQFPDLHSELNLSSLELGDSALYFCASSVSSNYGYTFGSGTRLTVV.

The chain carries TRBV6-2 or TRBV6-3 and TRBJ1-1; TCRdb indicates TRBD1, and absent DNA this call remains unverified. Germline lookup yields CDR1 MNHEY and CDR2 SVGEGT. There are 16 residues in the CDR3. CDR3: CASSYSPKEIREEAFF.

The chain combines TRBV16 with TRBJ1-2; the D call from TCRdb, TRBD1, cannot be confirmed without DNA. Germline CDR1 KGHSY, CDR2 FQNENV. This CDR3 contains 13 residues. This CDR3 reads CASSPPGNYGYTF.

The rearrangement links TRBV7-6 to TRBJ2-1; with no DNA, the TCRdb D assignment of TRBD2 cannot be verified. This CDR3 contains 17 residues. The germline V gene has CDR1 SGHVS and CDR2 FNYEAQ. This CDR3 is CASSPGTSGVLYNEQFF.

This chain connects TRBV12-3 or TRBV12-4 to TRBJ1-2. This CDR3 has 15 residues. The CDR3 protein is CASSSGPGPNYGYTF.

The CDR3: CASSQDTRADRTDTQYF. The chain joins TRBV14 to TRBJ2-3; TCRdb's D gene call, TRBD1, goes unchecked for lack of DNA. Germline V gives CDR1 SGHDN, CDR2 FVKESK. CDR3 length: 17 amino acids.

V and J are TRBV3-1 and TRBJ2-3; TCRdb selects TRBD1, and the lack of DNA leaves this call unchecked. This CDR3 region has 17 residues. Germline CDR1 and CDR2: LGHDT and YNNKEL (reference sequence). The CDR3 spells CASSHPRQGRFTDTQYF.

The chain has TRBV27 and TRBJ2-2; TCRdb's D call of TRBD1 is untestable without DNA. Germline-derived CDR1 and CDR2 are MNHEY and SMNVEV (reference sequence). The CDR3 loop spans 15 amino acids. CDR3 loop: CASSLSGQGAGELFF.

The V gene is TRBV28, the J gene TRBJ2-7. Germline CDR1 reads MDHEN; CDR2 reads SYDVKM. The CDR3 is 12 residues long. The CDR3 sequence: CASSSNSYEQYF.

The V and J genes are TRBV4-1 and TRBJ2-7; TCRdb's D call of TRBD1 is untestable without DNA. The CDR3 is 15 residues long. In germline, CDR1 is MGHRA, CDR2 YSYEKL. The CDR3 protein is CASSPGGGSSYEQYF.

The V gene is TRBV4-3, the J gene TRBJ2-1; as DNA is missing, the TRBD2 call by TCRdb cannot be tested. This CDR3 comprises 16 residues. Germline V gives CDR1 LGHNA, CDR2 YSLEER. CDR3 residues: CASSQDGTGGSDEQFF.

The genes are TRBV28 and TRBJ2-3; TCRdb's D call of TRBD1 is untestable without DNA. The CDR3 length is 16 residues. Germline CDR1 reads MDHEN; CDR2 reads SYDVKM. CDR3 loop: CASSLRQGRSTDTQYF.

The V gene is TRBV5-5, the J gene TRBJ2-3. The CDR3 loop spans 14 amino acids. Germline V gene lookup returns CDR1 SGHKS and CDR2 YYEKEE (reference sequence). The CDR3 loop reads CASSLVTSTDTQYF.

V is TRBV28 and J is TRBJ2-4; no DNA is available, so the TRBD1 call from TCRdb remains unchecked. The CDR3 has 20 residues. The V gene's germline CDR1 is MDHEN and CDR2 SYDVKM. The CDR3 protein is CASREVTGRGAVLAKNIQYF.

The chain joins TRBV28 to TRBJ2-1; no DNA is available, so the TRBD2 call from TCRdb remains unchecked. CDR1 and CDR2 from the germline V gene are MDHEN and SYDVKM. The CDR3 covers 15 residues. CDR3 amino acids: CASSARRAAYNEQFF. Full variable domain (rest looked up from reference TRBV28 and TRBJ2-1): DVKVTQSSRYLVKRTGEKVFLECVQDMDHENMFWYRQDPGLGLRLIYFSYDVKMKEKGDIPEGYSVSREKKERFSLILESASTNQTSMYLCASSARRAAYNEQFFGPGTRLTVL.